The subject of this entry is one T cell receptor (beta chain). Its cognate antigen is unknown. An end of the junction differs from the germline gene, which may be a read error. This entry comes from a study of shared clonotypes between healthy human individuals. General study findings and limits: Memory subsets generally showed lower estimated richness than naive subsets.

Clones were sequenced by immunoSEQ multiplex PCR, and TCRdb holds only the in-frame ones, with some missing. The sample carries about a million clones, 60% to 80% recorded once. The specimen sequenced was memory CD4+ T cells from PBMCs. Described subset: CD45RA-negative fraction. The receptor was isolated from a man between 18 and 35 years old in good health. Some clones in this sample may be carry-over from other donors' samples.

CDR3 amino acids: CASSLGRGRGIRYF. Here the CDR3 DNA reads TGTGCCAGCAGCCTAGGCAGGGGGCGAGGCATTCGGTACTTC. The chain combines TRBV7-9 with TRBJ2-4; 8 bases align to TRBD1. The germline CDR1 and CDR2 sequences are SEHNR and FQNEAQ (reference sequence). CDR3 length: 14 residues.